The T cell receptor beta chain described here comes from a study of blood T cell repertoires in COVID-19. Study details: Specimens from acute and convalescent COVID-19 originated in the United States, Italy and Spain.

In the authors' workflow: Amplifying reference gene primers gave estimates of nucleated cell counts. The protocol was immunoSEQ multiplex PCR, while the TCRdb copy is restricted to in-frame clones and leaves out a portion. V and J calls and clone size are given by that table; D and trimming were obtained from the DNA. The data contain about 32,000 clones, around 86% of them singletons. This receptor was taken from a woman of 80 years or more with active or convalescent COVID-19. The specimen was peripheral blood.

The CDR3 DNA sequence: TGTGCCAGCAGCCAAGGCGGGGGGGTCACAGATACGCAGTATTTT. Its protein is CASSQGGGVTDTQYF. The chain joins TRBV3-1 (or the pseudogene TRBV3-2) to TRBJ2-3, with 9 bases aligning to TRBD2. Germline-derived CDR1 and CDR2 are LGHDT and YNNKEL (reference sequence). This CDR3 has 15 residues. The ends lost 1 base at V and 2 bases at J; junction bases unmatched: 1.